One sample yielded the 11 T cell receptor beta chains listed below, sequenced in a study of radiotherapy plus CTLA-4 blockade in lung cancer (dated by TCRdb to 2017 to 2018). To prepare the library, the immunoSEQ multiplex PCR assay was applied. Drawn from immuneACCESS, this table holds only the in-frame rearrangements with V and J called that TCRdb kept. Clones are partly lost; checked studies trace under half to an unresolved V gene and leave the rest unexplained. This sample comprises about 59,000 clones, 60% to 80% of them detected only once. Roughly 3.1% of the sample is taken by the ten largest. The sequenced sample was peripheral blood, obtained from a patient treated with radiotherapy plus ipilimumab. The receptors were sampled from a human donor with non-small cell lung cancer who had a complete response to radiotherapy plus ipilimumab.

The CDR3 is CASSSLGGIRGESNGYTF. The CDR3 DNA reads as TGTGCCAGCAGTTCCTTAGGAGGGATCAGGGGGGAATCCAATGGCTACACCTTC. The chain carries TRBV27 and TRBJ1-2; TRBD1 matches 7 bases. The CDR3 runs 18 residues. V lost 4 bases to trimming and J lost 6 bases; unmatched junction nucleotides: 20. CDR1 is MNHEY and CDR2 is SMNVEV in the germline V gene (reference sequence).

The table lists this clone with a few counts. The CDR3 coding sequence is TGTGCCAGCAGCTTCGCTTCGGCCCAAGGGGAGCCCCAGCATTTT. Its protein is CASSFASAQGEPQHF. J is TRBJ1-5 and V is TRBV7-9; perhaps TRBD1 as D (5 bases). V was shortened by 3 bases and J by 8 bases, with 17 bases between the two germline ends. The germline V gene encodes CDR1 SEHNR and CDR2 FQNEAQ (reference sequence). CDR3 size: 15 residues.

This chain joins TRBV10-2 and TRBJ2-6; TRBD2 matches at 8 bases. The CDR3 totals 19 residues. CDR1 is WSHSY and CDR2 is SAAADI in the germline V gene. Trimming at V came to 2 bases and at J to 3 bases, leaving 12 bases not matched to a gene. The CDR3 loop is CASSEAGGRGLSGANVLTF. The CDR3 bases are TGCGCCAGCAGTGAGGCGGGGGGACGCGGATTGAGTGGGGCCAACGTCCTGACTTTC.

The gene calls are TRBV5-6 and TRBJ2-3; 7 bases match TRBD2. CDR1 is SGHDT, CDR2 YYEEEE, per germline. Unmatched junction bases numbered 4, after V lost 7 bases and J lost 2 bases. This CDR3 region has 13 residues. CDR3 in amino acids: CASGGVPTDTQYF. The CDR3 coding sequence is TGTGCCAGCGGGGGGGTCCCCACAGATACGCAGTATTTT. Drawing the rest from reference TRBV5-6 and TRBJ2-3, the complete variable domain is DAGVTQSPTHLIKTRGQQVTLRCSPKSGHDTVSWYQQALGQGPQFIFQYYEEEERQRGNFPDRFSGHQFPNYSSELNVNALLLGDSALYLCASGGVPTDTQYFGPGTRLTVL.

The gene calls are TRBV6-5 and TRBJ2-7; 11 bases line up with TRBD1. Germline V gene lookup returns CDR1 MNHEY and CDR2 SVGAGI. V was clipped by 5 bases and J by 6 bases; unmatched bases: 9. There are 15 residues in the CDR3. CDR3: CASSQSGTGGSEQYF. The CDR3 nucleotides are TGTGCCAGCAGTCAGTCCGGGACAGGGGGTAGCGAGCAGTACTTC.

The chain couples TRBV11-2 to TRBJ2-1; 7 nucleotides line up with TRBD2. The CDR3 is made up of 17 amino acids. From germline, CDR1 is SGHAT and CDR2 FQNNGV. With V trimmed by 6 bases and J by 10 bases, 21 bases remained unmatched. CDR3 protein: CASSPLPREGRPWEQFF. In DNA, the CDR3 is TGTGCCAGCAGTCCTCTCCCGAGGGAGGGGCGCCCTTGGGAGCAGTTCTTC.

V and J are TRBV5-1 and TRBJ1-6, with no clear D. This CDR3 is 14 amino acids long. The germline gives CDR1 SGHRS, CDR2 YFSETQ. V lost 2 bases to trimming and J lost 5 bases, with 8 bases between them. The CDR3 spells CASSFGMNNSPLHF. The CDR3 DNA reads TGCGCCAGCAGCTTCGGGATGAATAATTCACCCCTCCACTTT.

The rearrangement links TRBV9 to TRBJ2-1; TRBD1 aligns across 8 bases. Germline-derived CDR1 and CDR2 are SGDLS and YYNGEE. V gave up 0 bases and J gave up 9 bases; unmatched junction bases: 11. CDR3 length: 16 residues. The CDR3 here is CASSVGGTGTPSEQFF. The CDR3 nucleotides read TGTGCCAGCAGCGTAGGTGGGACAGGCACCCCCAGTGAGCAGTTCTTC. The full variable domain, its missing parts supplied by reference TRBV9 and TRBJ2-1, is DSGVTQTPKHLITATGQRVTLRCSPRSGDLSVYWYQQSLDQGLQFLIQYYNGEERAKGNILERFSAQQFPDLHSELNLSSLELGDSALYFCASSVGGTGTPSEQFFGPGTRLTVL.

A single count supports this clone. The chain combines TRBV4-2 with TRBJ2-1, with TRBD1 matching 7 bases. The junction had 7 bases not matched to a gene; V was cut back by 4 bases and J by 4 bases. CDR1 LGHNA and CDR2 YNFKEQ come from the germline V gene. The CDR3 sequence is 15 residues long. CDR3 amino acids: CASSPSGTAYNEQFF. CDR3 nucleotides: TGTGCCAGCAGCCCATCCGGGACAGCTTACAATGAGCAGTTCTTC.

The rearrangement joins TRBV28 to TRBJ2-7; 7 bases line up with TRBD2. The CDR3 loop spans 15 amino acids. The ends lost 6 bases at V and 1 base at J; junction bases unmatched: 9. Germline values: CDR1 MDHEN, CDR2 SYDVKM. The CDR3 DNA sequence: TGTGCCAGCAGCCCCGCGGCGGGAGCTTCCTACGAGCAGTACTTC. Translated: CASSPAAGASYEQYF.

By sample fraction, this clone is medium-sized. The V call is TRBV7-6, the J call TRBJ2-3; maybe TRBD1 (6 bases). V lost 1 base, J lost 4 bases, and 6 bases lay in between. Germline V gene lookup returns CDR1 SGHVS and CDR2 FNYEAQ. The CDR3 has 13 amino acids. The CDR3 DNA sequence: TGTGCCAGCAGCTTAGGGACAGCAGATACGCAGTATTTT. This codes for CASSLGTADTQYF.